The T cell receptor (beta chain) described here comes from a study of T-cell reconstitution after alpha-beta-depleted transplantation in children. Points from the study as a whole: Recipient T cells and thymic progenitors that survived gave rise to the high TCRbeta diversity observed at day 60 in some patients. After transplant, at about two months, alpha-beta T cells were reportedly derived from several hundred expanded graft clones. The authors attributed T-cell counts and diversity one year after transplant mostly to newly produced T cells.

The CDR3 loop spans 16 amino acids. Comment on this clonotype: Its antigen remains unknown.

The TCRbeta library was prepared with unique molecular identifiers. TCRdb called the PCR reads again in MiXCR, with one record for every CDR3 protein. The repertoire holds some 600,000 distinct CDR3 sequences, roughly 13% seen once, with about 2.2% in the top ten. This clonotype originated in a male patient under 18 who had a stem cell transplant for acute myeloid leukemia, so the T cells may come from the graft donor. Sequencing was performed on PBMCs, mostly from graft donor cells, taken 360 days after TCRalphabeta/CD19-depleted stem cell transplant. This chain connects TRBV21-1 to TRBJ2-2; the D segment call TRBD1 is taken from the table without a DNA check. TRBV21-1 is a pseudogene. The CDR3 nucleotides are TGTGCCAGCAGCAAAAGCGAGAAAGAGGGGGACGGGGAGCTGTTTTTT. Its translation is CASSKSEKEGDGELFF.